The 10 T cell receptor beta chains below were found in one sample sequenced in a study of CD8 T cells in Susac syndrome. Random hexamers were used to reverse transcribe the RNA input (about 0.5 to 1 ug). TCRdb re-derived calls from the immunoSEQ multiplex PCR reads in MiXCR, one entry per CDR3 protein. The table includes 150,000 to 200,000 distinct CDR3 sequences, approximately 94% detected once. Material for sequencing was CD4+ T cells from PBMCs. These receptors originate from a human donor with multiple sclerosis.

J is TRBJ2-1 and V is TRBV29-1, with TRBD2 as a possible D gene (6 bases). V was trimmed by 0 bases and J by 10 bases, leaving 10 bases between them. CDR1 SQVTM and CDR2 ANQGSEA come from the germline V gene. The CDR3 totals 12 residues. CDR3 DNA sequence: TGCAGCGTTGAAGATGCGGGACTCGAGCAGTTCTTC. This translates into CSVEDAGLEQFF.

The rearrangement uses TRBV7-8 and TRBJ2-1; 8 bases agree with TRBD1. Per the germline V gene, CDR1 is SGHVS and CDR2 is FQNEAQ. V was pared by 7 bases and J by 10 bases, with 9 bases of the junction left unmatched. The CDR3 has 13 residues. The CDR3 nucleotides are TGTGCCAGCACCCTGGACAGGGAGTGGGAGCAGTTCTTC. Translated: CASTLDREWEQFF.

This rearrangement joins TRBV5-1 to TRBJ2-6; D is perhaps TRBD1 (6 bases). Looked up from germline, CDR1 is SGHRS and CDR2 is YFSETQ. The CDR3 is made up of 18 amino acids. The V end lost 0 bases, the J end lost 0 bases, and 13 bases lay between the germline ends. The CDR3 bases are TGCGCCAGCAGCTTGGGGTCGGGACACTACTCTGGGGCCAACGTCCTGACTTTC. Translated, it gives CASSLGSGHYSGANVLTF.

This clonotype showed up just once. The chain employs TRBV7-2 and TRBJ2-1; D unresolved. Trimming took off 6 bases at V and 8 bases at J, with 11 bases between the two ends. The CDR3 runs 12 residues. Germline loops: CDR1 SGHTA, CDR2 FQGNSA. This CDR3 is CASRLSRDEQFF. In DNA, the CDR3 is TGTGCCAGCAGACTCTCTCGTGATGAGCAGTTCTTC.

The rearrangement uses TRBV28 and TRBJ2-3; tentative D call: TRBD2 (5 bases). V dropped 8 bases and J dropped 2 bases, with 11 bases sitting between them. The germline V gene has CDR1 MDHEN and CDR2 SYDVKM. The CDR3 consists of 13 residues. The CDR3 DNA follows: TGTGCCAGCTTTGCGGGCCTCACAGATACGCAGTATTTT. This translates into CASFAGLTDTQYF.

V and J are TRBV7-2 and TRBJ2-7, with D possibly being TRBD2 (6 bases). The CDR3 has 14 amino acids. V was clipped by 2 bases and J by 2 bases, with 10 bases between them. The germline CDR1 and CDR2 sequences are SGHTA and FQGNSA. The CDR3 bases are TGTGCCAGCAGCTTATCTCGCGGGACCTACGAGCAGTACTTC. Translating gives CASSLSRGTYEQYF.

This chain uses TRBV2 with TRBJ2-5, with 13 bases identical to TRBD2. Looked up from germline, CDR1 is SNHLY and CDR2 is FYNNEI. The CDR3 is made up of 14 amino acids. Trimming cost V 4 bases and J 4 bases; bases outside gene matches: 0. Here the CDR3 reads CASSGLAGGETQYF. DNA of the CDR3: TGTGCCAGCAGTGGACTAGCGGGGGGAGAGACCCAGTACTTC.

The genes are TRBV28 and TRBJ1-5; D is perhaps TRBD1 (5 bases). The V and J ends lost 7 bases and 3 bases respectively, with 13 bases between them. Per the germline V gene, CDR1 is MDHEN and CDR2 is SYDVKM. The CDR3 contains 14 residues. In nucleotides, the CDR3 is TGTGCCAGCATTAGGCAGGGCCACAATCAGCCCCAGCATTTT. As protein: CASIRQGHNQPQHF.

The chain links TRBV5-1 to TRBJ2-3, with 7 bases lining up with TRBD2. Trimming removed 4 bases from V and 7 bases from J; junction bases left unmatched: 15. This CDR3 contains 16 residues. The germline CDR1 and CDR2 sequences are SGHRS and YFSETQ. CDR3 DNA: TGCGCCAGCAGCCCAGAGCGGGACCAGCAGGAATATACGCAGTATTTT. Translating gives CASSPERDQQEYTQYF.

The chain has TRBV24-1 and TRBJ2-2; TRBD2 matches at 10 bases. The J segment lost 6 bases and the V segment lost 9 bases, leaving 6 bases of the junction unmatched. The CDR3 is 14 residues long. The germline gives CDR1 KGHDR, CDR2 SFDVKD. In DNA, the CDR3 is TGTGCCACCGGCATTAGCGGGAGGTCCGGGGAGCTGTTTTTT. Protein: CATGISGRSGELFF.